This is a list of T cell receptor beta chains from one sample in a study of shared clonotypes between healthy human individuals. This table comes from immunoSEQ multiplex PCR, and its TCRdb copy is limited to in-frame clones, with some not included. The sample holds about 470,000 clones; 79% are singletons and the top ten take less than 15%. Sequenced: PBMCs. All receptors come from a woman between 35 and 50 years old in good health. Some clones in this sample may be carry-over from other donors' samples. The conserved cysteine and the conserved F or W are not part of the CDR3 here. Each record gives: J gene, V gene, D gene, CDR3 protein. D genes are given only for firm matches.

j_gene: TRBJ2-7; v_gene: TRBV11-2; d_gene: TRBD1; CDR3aa: ASSSLRDRTAEQY
j_gene: TRBJ1-2; v_gene: TRBV27; d_gene: -; CDR3aa: ASSFWGGYGYT
j_gene: TRBJ2-7; v_gene: TRBV2; d_gene: -; CDR3aa: ASTRLQGALEQY
j_gene: TRBJ2-7; v_gene: TRBV28; d_gene: -; CDR3aa: ASSSWTTRAGYEQY
j_gene: TRBJ1-1; v_gene: TRBV7-9; d_gene: -; CDR3aa: ASSLAGRNTEAF
j_gene: TRBJ2-5; v_gene: TRBV7-7; d_gene: TRBD1; CDR3aa: ASSSNRDRGETQY
j_gene: TRBJ1-1; v_gene: TRBV7-8; d_gene: TRBD1; CDR3aa: ASSLAGGQHTEAF
j_gene: TRBJ2-1; v_gene: TRBV9; d_gene: -; CDR3aa: ASSVVGTAIEQF
j_gene: TRBJ2-3; v_gene: TRBV15; d_gene: -; CDR3aa: ATSSLTRLGTDTQY
j_gene: TRBJ2-3; v_gene: TRBV29-1; d_gene: TRBD2; CDR3aa: SVGGASGRGDTQY
j_gene: TRBJ2-1; v_gene: TRBV7-2; d_gene: -; CDR3aa: ASSPWEGAYNEQF
j_gene: TRBJ1-1; v_gene: TRBV28; d_gene: -; CDR3aa: ASSFIQANTEAF
j_gene: TRBJ2-6; v_gene: TRBV27; d_gene: -; CDR3aa: ASRFTGANVLT
j_gene: TRBJ1-1; v_gene: TRBV28; d_gene: TRBD1; CDR3aa: ASSSLGQGKTEAF
j_gene: TRBJ2-7; v_gene: TRBV10-2; d_gene: TRBD2; CDR3aa: ASRGLAGGRSSYEQY
j_gene: TRBJ1-1; v_gene: TRBV12-1; d_gene: -; CDR3aa: ASSFVSPGCATEAF
j_gene: TRBJ2-7; v_gene: TRBV19; d_gene: -; CDR3aa: ASSFQATTYEQY